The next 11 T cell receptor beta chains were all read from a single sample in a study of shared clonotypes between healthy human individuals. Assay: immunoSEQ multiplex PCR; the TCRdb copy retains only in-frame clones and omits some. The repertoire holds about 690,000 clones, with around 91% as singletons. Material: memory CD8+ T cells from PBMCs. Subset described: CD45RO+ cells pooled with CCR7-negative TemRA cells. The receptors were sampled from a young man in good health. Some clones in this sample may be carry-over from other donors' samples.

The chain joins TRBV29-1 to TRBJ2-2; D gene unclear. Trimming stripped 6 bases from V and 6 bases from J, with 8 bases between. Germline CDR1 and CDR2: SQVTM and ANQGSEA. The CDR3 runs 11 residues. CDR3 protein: CSVPEAGELFF. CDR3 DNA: TGCAGCGTCCCAGAGGCCGGGGAGCTGTTTTTT.

The CDR3 DNA follows: TGTGCCAGCAGTGAAGTAGCGGGGTCTTACAATGAGCAGTTCTTC. Amino acid sequence: CASSEVAGSYNEQFF. This chain connects TRBV6-4 to TRBJ2-1, with 8 bases matching TRBD2. The CDR3 contains 15 residues. V shed 3 bases, J shed 4 bases, and the junction held 5 bases outside the gene matches. From germline, CDR1 is MRHNA and CDR2 SNTAGT.

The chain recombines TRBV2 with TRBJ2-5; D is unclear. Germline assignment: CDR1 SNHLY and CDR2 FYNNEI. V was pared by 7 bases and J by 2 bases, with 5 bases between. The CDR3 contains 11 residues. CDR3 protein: CASIQQETQYF. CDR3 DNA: TGTGCCAGCATACAGCAAGAGACCCAGTACTTC.

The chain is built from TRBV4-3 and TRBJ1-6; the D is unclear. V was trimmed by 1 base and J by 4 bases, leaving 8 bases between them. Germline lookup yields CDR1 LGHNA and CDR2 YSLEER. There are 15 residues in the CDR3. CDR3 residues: CASSQVGDYNSPLHF. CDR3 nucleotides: TGCGCCAGCAGCCAAGTTGGCGATTATAATTCACCCCTCCACTTT.

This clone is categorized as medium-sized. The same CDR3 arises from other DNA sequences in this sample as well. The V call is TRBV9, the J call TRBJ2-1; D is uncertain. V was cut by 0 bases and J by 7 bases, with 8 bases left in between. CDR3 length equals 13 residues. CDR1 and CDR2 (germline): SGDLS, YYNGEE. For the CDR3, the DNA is TGTGCCAGCAGCGTAGGGCCAGCGAATGAGCAGTTCTTC. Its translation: CASSVGPANEQFF.

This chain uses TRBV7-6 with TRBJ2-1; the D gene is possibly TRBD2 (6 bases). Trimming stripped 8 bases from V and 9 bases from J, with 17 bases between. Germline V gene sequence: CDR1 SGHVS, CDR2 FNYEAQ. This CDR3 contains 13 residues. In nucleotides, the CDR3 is TGTGCCAGCCTACCGGGAGAATGGGGTGAGCAGTTCTTC. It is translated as CASLPGEWGEQFF.

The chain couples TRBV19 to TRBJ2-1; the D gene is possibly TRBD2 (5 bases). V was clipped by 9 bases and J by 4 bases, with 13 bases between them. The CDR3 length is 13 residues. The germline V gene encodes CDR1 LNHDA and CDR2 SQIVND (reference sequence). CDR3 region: CASDPGSYNEQFF. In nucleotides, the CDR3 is TGTGCCAGCGATCCGGGATCTTACAATGAGCAGTTCTTC.

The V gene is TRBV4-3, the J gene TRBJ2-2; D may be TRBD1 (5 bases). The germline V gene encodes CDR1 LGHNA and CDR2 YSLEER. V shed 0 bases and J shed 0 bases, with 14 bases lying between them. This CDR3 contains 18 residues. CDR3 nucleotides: TGCGCCAGCAGCCAAGAAAGGCCAGGGTTCGCGAACACCGGGGAGCTGTTTTTT. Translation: CASSQERPGFANTGELFF.

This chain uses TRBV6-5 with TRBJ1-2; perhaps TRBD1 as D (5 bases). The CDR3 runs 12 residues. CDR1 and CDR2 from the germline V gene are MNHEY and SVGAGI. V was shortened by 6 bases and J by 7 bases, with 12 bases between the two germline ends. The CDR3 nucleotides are TGTGCCAGCAGCTGGGACGGGCTTGGCTACACCTTC. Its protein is CASSWDGLGYTF.

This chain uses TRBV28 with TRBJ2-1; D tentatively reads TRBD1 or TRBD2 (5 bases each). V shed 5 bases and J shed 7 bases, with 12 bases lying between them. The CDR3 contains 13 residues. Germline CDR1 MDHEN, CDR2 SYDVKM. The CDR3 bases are TGTGCCAGCAGTCCCGGATGGGGGAATGAGCAGTTCTTC. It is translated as CASSPGWGNEQFF.

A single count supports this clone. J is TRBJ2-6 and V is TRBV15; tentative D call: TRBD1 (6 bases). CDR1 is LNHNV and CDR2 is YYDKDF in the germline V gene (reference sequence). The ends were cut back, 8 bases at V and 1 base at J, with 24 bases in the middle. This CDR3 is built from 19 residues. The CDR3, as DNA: TGTGCCACCGGGCTAATGACGAGACAGGCGGTATCTGGGGCCAACGTCCTGACTTTC. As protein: CATGLMTRQAVSGANVLTF.